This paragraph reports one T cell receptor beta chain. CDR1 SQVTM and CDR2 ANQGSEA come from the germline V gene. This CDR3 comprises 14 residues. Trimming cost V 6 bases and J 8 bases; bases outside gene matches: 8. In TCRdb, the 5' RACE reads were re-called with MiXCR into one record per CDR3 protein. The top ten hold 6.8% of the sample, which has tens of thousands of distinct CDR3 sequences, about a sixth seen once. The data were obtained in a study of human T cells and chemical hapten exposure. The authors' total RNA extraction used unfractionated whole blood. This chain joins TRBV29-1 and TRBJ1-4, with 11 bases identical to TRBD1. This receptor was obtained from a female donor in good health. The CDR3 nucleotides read TGCAGCGTGCGGACAGGGGGCAAAGGGGAAAAACTGTTTTTT. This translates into CSVRTGGKGEKLFF.